This T cell receptor (beta chain) was sequenced during a study of blood T cell repertoires in COVID-19. Across the study: Acute-phase and convalescent COVID-19 samples originated in the United States, Italy and Spain. T cells, B-cell-depleted T cells, or PBMCs supplied cDNA or gDNA.

In the authors' workflow: The authors estimated nucleated cell counts from reference gene primer amplification. Produced via immunoSEQ multiplex PCR; TCRdb's table is partial and in-frame only. V, J and clone size reflect that table, while D and trimming were determined from the DNA. The table records more than 50,000 clones, more than 60% of them present only once. Germline values: CDR1 GTSNPN, CDR2 SVGIG (reference sequence). V was clipped by 0 bases and J by 5 bases; unmatched bases: 3. CDR3 length: 13 amino acids. The chain couples TRBV30 to TRBJ1-2, with 7 nucleotides matching TRBD1. Sequenced material: peripheral blood. The receptor was isolated from a woman in her seventies with acute or convalescent COVID-19. The chain's CDR3 is CAWSVQGKYGYTF. CDR3 sequence (DNA): TGTGCCTGGAGTGTACAGGGGAAGTATGGCTACACCTTC.